The sequence of this TCR beta chain was determined in a study of blood T cell repertoires in COVID-19. About the study: Some COVID-19 samples were acute and others convalescent; all came from the United States, Italy and Spain.

This CDR3 spans 15 amino acids. Trimming removed 3 bases at V and 0 bases at J, with 10 bases between. The germline V gene has CDR1 MDHEN and CDR2 SYDVKM. This clone was observed a single time. Original methodology: Nucleated cell counts were estimated from reference gene primer amplification. Generated by immunoSEQ multiplex PCR, the TCRdb table keeps only in-frame clones and is missing some. The V and J calls and clone size come from that table; D and trimming were worked out from the DNA. The sample has hundreds of thousands of clones; 85% are singletons. This sequence joins TRBV28 and TRBJ2-3, with D possibly TRBD2 on 5 matching bases. The sequence came from a man aged 45 to 65 with active or convalescent COVID-19. Sequenced sample: peripheral blood. This chain's CDR3 is CASSLLAPSTDTQYF. In DNA form, the CDR3 reads TGTGCCAGCAGTTTGCTAGCACCTAGCACAGATACGCAGTATTTT.